The present TCR beta chain was sequenced within a study of T cell responses to AZD1222 COVID-19 vaccine. Study outcomes and limitations: Across the whole spike, CD4 TCRs peaked at regions 160-218 and 743-854. The study identified only five to seven AZD1222 recipients as seropositive at baseline. Among spike-specific TCRs, nearly half reportedly target unmutated variant regions.

As for this clone: Antigen specificity is unknown.

Profiling relied on immunoSEQ multiplex PCR, and the TCRdb table lists in-frame clones only, not all of them. The data contain some 150,000 clones, about 92% of them singletons. Sequences were derived from peripheral blood, sampled on day 0 of AZD1222 vaccination. The source is an adult in good health.

The CDR3 coding sequence is TGTGCCAGCAGCTTCACCGGGACAGGGTACCAAGAGACCCAGTACTTC. It specifies CASSFTGTGYQETQYF. The chain employs TRBV11-2 and TRBJ2-5; 9 nucleotides agree with TRBD1. This CDR3 is 16 amino acids long. V trimming: 3 bases; J trimming: 0 bases; junction bases outside the gene matches: 5. Looked up from germline, CDR1 is SGHAT and CDR2 is FQNNGV.